The 27 T cell receptor beta chains reported below all come from one sample, sequenced in a study of T cells in localized non-small cell lung cancer. Clones were sequenced by immunoSEQ multiplex PCR, and TCRdb holds only the in-frame ones, with some missing. Among about 52,000 clones listed, around 86% were seen once. The source was PBMCs, collected before any cancer treatment. These receptors originate from a female donor with stage II lung adenocarcinoma.

V usage is TRBV5-4 and J usage is TRBJ2-7; a possible D gene is TRBD2 (5 bases). The V end was cut by 1 base, the J end by 6 bases, with 11 bases between. CDR3 size: 13 residues. CDR1 is SGHNT and CDR2 is YYREEE in the germline V gene (reference sequence). The CDR3 DNA reads as TGTGCCAGCAGCTTGACGGGCGGACTCGAGCAGTACTTC. It is translated as CASSLTGGLEQYF.

The V gene is TRBV20-1, the J gene TRBJ2-1, with D unclear. The V end was cut by 8 bases, the J end by 6 bases, with 11 bases between. The CDR3 has 11 residues. Germline assignment: CDR1 DFQATT and CDR2 SNEGSKA (reference sequence). CDR3 DNA sequence: TGCAGTTCCCGGCGGAGCAATGAGCAGTTCTTC. Translated: CSSRRSNEQFF.

The chain joins TRBV12-5 to TRBJ2-2; D gene uncertain. The V and J ends lost 2 bases and 2 bases respectively, with 3 bases between them. The CDR3 totals 13 residues. Germline loops: CDR1 LGHNT, CDR2 FRNRAP. This CDR3 reads CASGLSNTGELFF. The CDR3 region has the DNA TGTGCTAGTGGTTTGTCCAACACCGGGGAGCTGTTTTTT.

The chain is built from TRBV6-5 and TRBJ1-3, with 8 bases that match TRBD1. With V trimmed by 1 base and J by 16 bases, 6 bases remained unmatched. CDR3 length: 12 amino acids. Per the germline V gene, CDR1 is MNHEY and CDR2 is SVGAGI. The CDR3: CASSYYRTGHYF. CDR3 sequence (DNA): TGTGCCAGCAGTTACTATCGGACAGGGCACTATTTT.

The chain combines TRBV27 with TRBJ1-4; D is unresolved. The CDR3 has 13 amino acids. Germline CDR1 MNHEY, CDR2 SMNVEV (reference sequence). V lost 5 bases to trimming and J lost 9 bases, with 13 bases between them. As DNA, the CDR3 is TGTGCCAGCAGTCCACCAGACTCGAAAAAACTGTTTTTT. It encodes CASSPPDSKKLFF.

V is TRBV5-8 and J is TRBJ1-5; 9 bases line up with TRBD1. Losses at the gene ends were 4 bases for V and 4 bases for J; bases not matched to a gene: 12. Germline V lookup: CDR1 SGHTS, CDR2 YDEGEE. CDR3 length equals 17 residues. CDR3 amino acids: CASSHPAFGQGNQPQHF. The DNA for the CDR3 is TGTGCCAGCAGCCATCCAGCGTTCGGACAGGGGAATCAGCCCCAGCATTTT.

This chain links TRBV15 with TRBJ2-1, with D unclear. The germline V and J ends were trimmed by 5 bases and 5 bases, with 25 bases remaining between them. CDR1 and CDR2 from the germline V gene are LNHNV and YYDKDF (reference sequence). The CDR3 contains 18 residues. The CDR3 sequence is CATSPPPLRVDLHNEQFF. DNA for the CDR3: TGTGCCACCAGCCCTCCGCCTCTTAGAGTTGATCTCCACAATGAGCAGTTCTTC.

This clone showed up just once. This chain joins TRBV19 and TRBJ2-2, with D uncertain. Germline CDR1 is LNHDA and CDR2 is SQIVND (reference sequence). CDR3 length: 13 residues. V gave up 5 bases and J gave up 4 bases, with 8 bases separating them. CDR3 sequence: CASSSTVTGELFF. The CDR3 region has the DNA TGTGCCAGTAGTTCTACAGTCACCGGGGAGCTGTTTTTT.

The gene calls are TRBV7-6 and TRBJ1-1; unclear D gene. Trimming left V 1 base short and J 5 bases short, with 8 bases between. CDR1 and CDR2 (germline): SGHVS, FNYEAQ. This CDR3 region has 13 residues. For the CDR3, the DNA is TGTGCCAGCAGCTTAGACAGAAGGACTGAAGCTTTCTTT. It yields the protein CASSLDRRTEAFF.

The chain combines TRBV27 with TRBJ2-4; D possibly matches TRBD1 or TRBD2 (6 bases each). V was clipped by 5 bases and J by 3 bases, with 17 bases between them. The CDR3 consists of 16 residues. Germline CDR1 and CDR2: MNHEY and SMNVEV (reference sequence). CDR3 protein: CASSPSVGGVKNIQYF. For the CDR3, the DNA is TGTGCCAGCAGTCCTTCAGTGGGGGGCGTCAAAAACATTCAGTACTTC.

The chain has TRBV7-9 and TRBJ1-1; D is uncertain. The CDR3 totals 15 residues. Germline values: CDR1 SEHNR, CDR2 FQNEAQ (reference sequence). V lost 5 bases and J 0 bases, leaving 13 bases between the germline ends. The CDR3: CASSSMQGMNTEAFF. CDR3 DNA: TGTGCCAGCAGCAGTATGCAAGGGATGAACACTGAAGCTTTCTTT.

The chain couples TRBV5-1 to TRBJ2-1; maybe TRBD1 (6 bases). Germline loops: CDR1 SGHRS, CDR2 YFSETQ. The CDR3 extends over 17 amino acids. V was clipped by 0 bases and J by 0 bases, with 13 bases between them. CDR3: CASSLAPGQNSYNEQFF. The DNA of the CDR3 is TGCGCCAGCAGCTTGGCACCGGGACAAAACTCCTACAATGAGCAGTTCTTC.

The chain carries TRBV7-6 and TRBJ1-5; possibly TRBD1 for D (6 bases). V was pared by 4 bases and J by 6 bases, with 13 bases between. CDR1 and CDR2 (germline): SGHVS, FNYEAQ. The CDR3 spans 14 residues. The CDR3 DNA sequence: TGTGCCAGCAGCTCAACAGGGATCGGTCAGCCCCAGCATTTT. This gives the protein CASSSTGIGQPQHF.

This chain joins TRBV4-1 and TRBJ2-4, with TRBD1 as a possible D gene (5 bases). The CDR3 spans 17 residues. V dropped 1 base and J dropped 1 base, with 14 bases sitting between them. Germline assignment: CDR1 MGHRA and CDR2 YSYEKL. CDR3: CASSQGLRDVAKNIQYF. In nucleotides, the CDR3 is TGCGCCAGCAGCCAAGGACTCAGGGATGTGGCCAAAAACATTCAGTACTTC.

In this sample, this clone turned up once. The rearrangement uses TRBV11-2 and TRBJ1-1; D may be TRBD1 (5 bases). The V and J ends lost 3 bases and 0 bases respectively, with 11 bases between them. CDR1 is SGHAT and CDR2 is FQNNGV in the germline V gene. The length of the CDR3 is 15 residues. The CDR3 reads CASSFRTQMNTEAFF. CDR3 sequence (DNA): TGTGCCAGCAGCTTTCGGACACAGATGAACACTGAAGCTTTCTTT.

The chain has TRBV18 and TRBJ1-1; the match to TRBD1 covers 8 bases. Germline CDR1 KGHSH, CDR2 LQKENI. After removal of 1 base from V and 4 bases from J, the junction contained 5 bases not matched to a gene. The length of the CDR3 is 15 residues. The CDR3 protein is CASSPQQGAGTEAFF. As DNA, the CDR3 is TGTGCCAGCTCACCACAGCAGGGGGCGGGCACTGAAGCTTTCTTT.

The CDR3 sequence is CASSVGAGYQYNEQFF. Here the CDR3 DNA reads TGTGCCAGCAGCGTAGGAGCAGGGTACCAATACAATGAGCAGTTCTTC. This chain uses TRBV9 with TRBJ2-1; D might be TRBD1 (5 bases). The CDR3 contains 16 residues. Trimming cost V 0 bases and J 4 bases, with 14 bases left between them. Germline CDR1 and CDR2: SGDLS and YYNGEE.

The chain links TRBV6-1 to TRBJ2-6, with 8 bases fitting TRBD2. Germline V gives CDR1 MNHNS, CDR2 SASEGT. The V and J ends lost 4 bases and 9 bases, in that order; junction bases with no gene match: 20. This CDR3 region has 19 residues. This CDR3 reads CASSASPGGASFLDNVLTF. The CDR3 DNA sequence: TGTGCCAGCAGTGCCTCCCCGGGGGGGGCCTCCTTTCTTGACAACGTCCTGACTTTC.

V usage is TRBV4-1 and J usage is TRBJ1-1; D is perhaps TRBD1 (5 bases). CDR1 is MGHRA and CDR2 is YSYEKL in the germline V gene. The CDR3 runs 17 residues. Trimming shortened V by 4 bases and J by 0 bases, and 18 bases separated the two germline ends. In nucleotides, the CDR3 is TGCGCCAGCAGCCCTGGGGGAGGGGCTGGTATGAACACTGAAGCTTTCTTT. Residues: CASSPGGGAGMNTEAFF.

V gene TRBV9 combines with J gene TRBJ2-3; possibly TRBD2 for D (7 bases). V lost 0 bases to trimming and J lost 8 bases, with 19 bases between them. This CDR3 is 16 amino acids long. Germline V gene data show CDR1 as SGDLS and CDR2 as YYNGEE. The CDR3 DNA follows: TGTGCCAGCAGCGTAGGGGGGAGGGTACAGGGAAGTACGCAGTATTTT. This codes for CASSVGGRVQGSTQYF. Supplemented by reference TRBV9 and TRBJ2-3, the full variable domain reads DSGVTQTPKHLITATGQRVTLRCSPRSGDLSVYWYQQSLDQGLQFLIQYYNGEERAKGNILERFSAQQFPDLHSELNLSSLELGDSALYFCASSVGGRVQGSTQYFGPGTRLTVL.

The genes are TRBV5-4 and TRBJ1-3; possibly TRBD1 for D (5 bases). V was cut by 1 base and J by 0 bases, with 17 bases left in between. In germline, CDR1 is SGHNT, CDR2 YYREEE (reference sequence). This CDR3 spans 18 amino acids. CDR3 DNA: TGTGCCAGCAGCTTGTTCCCCAGGGAGTCTGGCTCTGGAAACACCATATATTTT. This sequence encodes CASSLFPRESGSGNTIYF.

The chain links TRBV7-9 to TRBJ1-2; maybe TRBD1 (5 bases). Germline values: CDR1 SEHNR, CDR2 FQNEAQ (reference sequence). V lost 8 bases to trimming and J lost 7 bases, with 29 bases between them. The CDR3 has 17 amino acids. CDR3 residues: CASGQSGHRRVARGYTF. The CDR3 region has the DNA TGTGCCAGCGGCCAGTCAGGACATAGAAGGGTGGCTCGTGGCTACACCTTC.

The genes are TRBV29-1 and TRBJ2-7; 9 positions agree with TRBD1. This CDR3 comprises 14 residues. The germline CDR1 and CDR2 sequences are SQVTM and ANQGSEA. Unmatched junction bases numbered 4, after V lost 4 bases and J lost 0 bases. CDR3 nucleotide sequence: TGCAGCGTTGGAGGACAGGGGAGCTCCTACGAGCAGTACTTC. Its translation: CSVGGQGSSYEQYF.

This clone was seen only a few times. V is TRBV19 and J is TRBJ1-1; a possible D gene is TRBD1 (5 bases). Deletions cut 5 bases from V and 4 bases from J, with 11 bases between. The germline gives CDR1 LNHDA, CDR2 SQIVND (reference sequence). This CDR3 spans 13 amino acids. In DNA form, the CDR3 reads TGTGCCAGTAGTCCGGGAGGGGCCACTGAAGCTTTCTTT. It encodes CASSPGGATEAFF.

The V and J genes are TRBV5-1 and TRBJ2-1; 8 bases agree with TRBD1. V gave up 3 bases and J gave up 7 bases; unmatched junction bases: 6. This CDR3 spans 14 amino acids. The germline V gene has CDR1 SGHRS and CDR2 YFSETQ. This CDR3 is CASSSLQGENEQFF. CDR3 bases: TGCGCCAGCAGCTCATTACAGGGGGAAAATGAGCAGTTCTTC.

This chain joins TRBV18 and TRBJ1-5; no reliable D call. The length of the CDR3 is 16 residues. Germline CDR1 reads KGHSH; CDR2 reads LQKENI. V was shortened by 2 bases and J by 8 bases, with 19 bases between the two germline ends. Written as DNA, the CDR3 is TGTGCCAGCTCACCATTTCGGGCAGAACCTTATGAGCCCCAGCATTTT. It is translated as CASSPFRAEPYEPQHF.

J is TRBJ2-5 and V is TRBV25-1; tentatively, D is TRBD1 (6 bases). Germline V gene lookup returns CDR1 MGHDK and CDR2 SYGVNS. The length of the CDR3 is 15 residues. V was trimmed by 7 bases and J by 2 bases, leaving 17 bases between them. In DNA form, the CDR3 reads TGTGCCAGCAATGGACAGTGGGGAGCACAAGAGACCCAGTACTTC. Protein sequence: CASNGQWGAQETQYF. Combining the CDR3 with reference TRBV25-1 and TRBJ2-5 gives the whole variable domain EADIYQTPRYLVIGTGKKITLECSQTMGHDKMYWYQQDPGMELHLIHYSYGVNSTEKGDLSSESTVSRIRTEHFPLTLESARPSHTSQYLCASNGQWGAQETQYFGPGTRLLVL.